This T cell receptor beta chain is from a study of CDR3 diversity in severe acne. TCRdb processed the PCR reads anew with MiXCR; each CDR3 protein has one entry. The sample lists 65,000 to 95,000 distinct CDR3 sequences; around 49% were seen once. The sample holds many counts of this clonotype. At one boundary the junction diverges from the germline segment, which might be a read error. Germline V gene lookup returns CDR1 MNHNS and CDR2 SASEGT. The CDR3 totals 15 residues. This TCR came from a male donor in good health, without acne. The chain links TRBV6-1 to TRBJ2-6; a weak D match, TRBD2 (5 bases). The sample consisted of blood. CDR3: CASREGSSGANVLTF. In DNA, the CDR3 is TGTGCCAGCAGGGAAGGGAGTTCTGGGGCCAACGTCCTGACTTTC.